This TCR beta chain was identified during a study of T-cell reconstitution after alpha-beta-depleted transplantation in children. Only a few counts were recorded for this clonotype. As it was prepared, the TCRbeta library received unique molecular identifiers. TCRdb processed the PCR reads anew with MiXCR; each CDR3 protein has one entry. The table includes a few hundred thousand distinct CDR3 sequences, about a tenth detected once. Germline lookup yields CDR1 MNHEY and CDR2 SMNVEV (reference sequence). There are 15 residues in the CDR3. The J segment lost 4 bases and the V segment lost 6 bases, leaving 7 bases of the junction unmatched.

This TCR came from a human donor who donated a stem cell graft to a child with acute lymphoblastic leukemia. Sequenced material: PBMCs from the stem cell graft donor, taken from the stem cell graft. The chain couples TRBV27 to TRBJ2-7; TRBD1 aligns across 12 bases. CDR3 region: CASSIGTGGRYEQYF. The CDR3 DNA reads TGTGCCAGCAGCATCGGGACAGGGGGCCGGTACGAGCAGTACTTC.